This T cell receptor beta chain was documented in a study of regulatory T cells in long-lasting Graves disease. Arm-PCR with iRepertoire HTBI primers amplified the CDR3 regions for these TCR beta libraries. TCRdb analysed the multiplex PCR reads with MiXCR anew, one entry per CDR3 protein. The sample consists of 700,000 or so distinct CDR3 sequences, about 30% of them appearing once. Time point denoted: persistent/refractory GD, antithyroid drugs over 5 years with positive TRAb. Making the TCR library involved RNA that had been extracted from PBMCs. The study's findings and limits: Persistent disease showed a preference for TRBV28, TRBJ1-2 and TRBJ2-5.

The CDR3 is 14 residues long. Between the trimmed V and J ends, which lost 7 bases and 3 bases, there was a span of 16 bases. Germline values: CDR1 MNHNS, CDR2 SASEGT. This clonotype appeared a few times. The target antigen is unknown. The receptor comes from a female donor with Graves disease. The chain joins TRBV6-1 to TRBJ2-7; D perhaps matches TRBD1 (6 bases). Material: peripheral blood mononuclear cells (PBMCs), obtained when the disease was refractory, from a patient treated with antithyroid drugs. The CDR3 spells CASTQAGASYEQYF. CDR3 bases: TGTGCCAGCACTCAAGCAGGGGCGAGCTACGAGCAGTACTTC.